This TCR beta chain emerged from a study of regulatory T cells in long-lasting Graves disease. This clonotype was seen at least ten times. Arm-PCR with iRepertoire HTBI primers amplified the CDR3 regions for these TCR beta libraries. TCRdb processed the multiplex PCR reads anew with MiXCR; each CDR3 protein has one entry. The repertoire has under 800,000 distinct CDR3 sequences, approximately 15% of them found once; the top ten carry approximately 18%. Germline V CDR1 and CDR2: MDHEN, SYDVKM. V lost 7 bases, J lost 5 bases, and 15 bases lay in between. The CDR3 spans 13 residues. The time point here: newly diagnosed GD, antithyroid drugs for less than 3 months. After RNA was extracted from PBMCs, the TCR library was made from it. These data also formed part of another study, on T cells in Graves' hyperthyroidism and ophthalmopathy.

This clonotype was sampled from a woman aged 25 to 39 with Graves disease. The chain joins TRBV28 to TRBJ2-7; the D call may be TRBD1 or TRBD2 (5 bases each). Sequenced here: peripheral blood mononuclear cells (PBMCs), sampled at new diagnosis, from a patient treated with antithyroid drugs. Written as DNA, the CDR3 is TGTGCCAGCAACCCCTCTGGGGGTAACGAGCAGTACTTC. It encodes CASNPSGGNEQYF.